A selection of T cell receptor beta chains follows, all from one sample in a study of blood T cell repertoires in COVID-19. TCRdb keeps only in-frame clones here, not all; method: immunoSEQ multiplex PCR. This sample has about 50,000 clones, with over 75% found just once. Sample: peripheral blood. All receptors derive from a human donor with active COVID-19. The donor label of this sample is uncertain. The CDR3 runs from the conserved cysteine through the conserved F or W. The D gene is left open where the match is weak. The size field is filled for only some rows; it gives once, few, many or a size class.

>TRBJ1-1|TRBV5-1|medium-sized|TRBD1
CASRIEGAWTEAFF
TGCGCCAGTAGAATTGAGGGGGCCTGGACTGAAGCTTTCTTT
>TRBJ2-7|TRBV18|.|.
CASSTMFGAKSSYEQYF
TGTGCCAGCTCCACGATGTTTGGGGCGAAAAGCTCCTACGAGCAGTACTTC
>TRBJ2-1|TRBV6-5|.|TRBD2
CASGLTGGPGNEQFF
TGTGCCAGCGGATTAACGGGAGGGCCGGGAAATGAGCAGTTCTTC
>TRBJ2-4|TRBV4-1|.|.
CASSQVGTAGKNIQYF
TGCGCCAGCAGCCAAGTTGGCACAGCTGGCAAAAACATTCAGTACTTC
>TRBJ2-5|TRBV2|.|TRBD1
CASFQETGQGGQETQYF
TGTGCCAGCTTTCAGGAGACAGGACAGGGTGGCCAAGAGACCCAGTACTTC
>TRBJ2-5|TRBV11-1|.|.
CASVEGRGKETQYF
TGTGCCAGCGTCGAAGGGAGGGGGAAAGAGACCCAGTACTTC
>TRBJ2-7|TRBV5-6|.|TRBD1
CASSLNRGLSYEQYF
TGTGCCAGCAGCCTTAACAGGGGGCTCTCCTACGAGCAGTACTTC
>TRBJ2-2|TRBV9|.|TRBD1
CASSPQGVGWTGELFF
TGTGCCAGCAGCCCCCAGGGGGTTGGTTGGACCGGGGAGCTGTTTTTT
>TRBJ2-5|TRBV28|.|.
CASGPRELGETQYF
TGTGCCAGCGGGCCCCGCGAACTAGGGGAGACCCAGTACTTC
>TRBJ2-1|TRBV19|.|.
CASSDAASEQFF
TGTGCCAGTAGTGACGCGGCCAGTGAGCAGTTCTTC
>TRBJ1-4|TRBV5-1|.|TRBD1
CASSPGQGATTNEKLFF
TGCGCCAGCAGCCCGGGACAGGGGGCAACAACTAATGAAAAACTGTTTTTT
>TRBJ2-2|TRBV7-9|.|TRBD1
CASSLDRATGELFF
TGTGCCAGCAGCTTGGACAGGGCCACCGGGGAGCTGTTTTTT
>TRBJ2-1|TRBV7-2|.|TRBD2
CASSLGAGGPYNEQFF
TGTGCCAGCAGCTTAGGAGCGGGAGGACCCTACAATGAGCAGTTCTTC
>TRBJ1-5|TRBV18|once|TRBD1
CASSLGTGYQPQHF
TGTGCCAGCTCACTAGGGACAGGGTATCAGCCCCAGCATTTT
>TRBJ1-1|TRBV23-1|.|TRBD1
CASSQSLGTGGPLNTEAFF
TGCGCCAGCAGTCAATCGTTGGGGACAGGGGGCCCCCTGAACACTGAAGCTTTCTTT
>TRBJ2-7|TRBV25-1|.|TRBD1
CASSPGQGYYEQYF
TGTGCCAGCAGTCCGGGACAGGGGTACTACGAGCAGTACTTC
>TRBJ1-6|TRBV6-5|.|.
CASSYSGAGNNSPLHF
TGTGCCAGCAGTTACTCGGGCGCAGGGAACAATTCACCCCTCCACTTT
>TRBJ2-3|TRBV24-1|.|.
CATSDPGQTGTDTQYF
TGTGCCACCAGTGACCCCGGACAGACCGGCACAGATACGCAGTATTTT
>TRBJ1-1|TRBV19|.|.
CASRRMLGRGTEAFF
TGTGCCAGTAGACGGATGTTAGGGCGGGGTACTGAAGCTTTCTTT
>TRBJ2-2|TRBV5-1|.|.
CASSLESSGAGELFF
TGCGCCAGCAGCTTGGAATCGTCGGGGGCCGGGGAGCTGTTTTTT
>TRBJ1-1|TRBV5-1|.|TRBD1
CASSTGTGGRSTEAFF
TGCGCCAGCAGCACCGGGACAGGGGGCCGTTCCACTGAAGCTTTCTTT
>TRBJ2-7|TRBV27|.|.
CASRSQRAPSYEQYF
TGTGCCAGTAGATCACAGCGGGCCCCATCCTACGAGCAGTACTTC
>TRBJ1-1|TRBV12-3/TRBV12-4|.|TRBD1
CASSLDRATEAFF
TGTGCCAGCAGTTTGGACAGGGCCACTGAAGCTTTCTTT
>TRBJ2-1|TRBV27|.|.
CASSALFRGDNEQFF
TGTGCCAGCAGTGCGCTGTTTCGAGGTGACAATGAGCAGTTCTTC
>TRBJ2-3|TRBV13|once|.
CASSFPHSDTQYF
TGTGCCAGCAGCTTCCCGCACAGCGATACGCAGTATTTT
>TRBJ1-2|TRBV28|.|.
CASSSWVGADGYTF
TGTGCCAGCAGTTCCTGGGTGGGGGCGGATGGCTACACCTTC